Below, 17 T cell receptor beta chains from the same sample are listed, as sequenced in a study of blood T cell repertoires in COVID-19 (TCRdb year 2020). The library was generated by the immunoSEQ multiplex PCR assay. TCRdb re-hosts the immuneACCESS table, in-frame sequences only. Its copies lack some clones; in the studies checked, an unresolved V gene accounts for under half of them, and the cause for the rest is not known. Present in this sample are 150,000 or so clones, 70% to 85% of which were seen just once. Roughly 29% of the sample is taken by the ten largest. Sequenced: peripheral blood. The origin of the receptors is a woman between 55 and 75 years old with acute or convalescent COVID-19.

The V call is TRBV27, the J call TRBJ1-6, with TRBD1 matching over 7 bases. CDR1 is MNHEY, CDR2 SMNVEV, per germline (reference sequence). The ends lost 6 bases at V and 10 bases at J; junction bases unmatched: 6. This CDR3 region has 13 residues. In nucleotides, the CDR3 is TGTGCCAGCAGATACAGGGGTGGATCACCCCTCCACTTT. This codes for CASRYRGGSPLHF.

This clone was picked up a small number of times. The chain is built from TRBV28 and TRBJ2-4, with a tentative D call TRBD1 (6 bases). Trimming stripped 3 bases from V and 6 bases from J, with 12 bases between. This CDR3 comprises 14 residues. CDR1 is MDHEN, CDR2 SYDVKM, per germline. The CDR3 spells CASSFPGVGNIQYF. The CDR3 DNA sequence: TGTGCCAGCAGTTTCCCAGGGGTGGGAAACATTCAGTACTTC. The entire variable domain, with the rest obtained from reference TRBV28 and TRBJ2-4, is as follows: DVKVTQSSRYLVKRTGEKVFLECVQDMDHENMFWYRQDPGLGLRLIYFSYDVKMKEKGDIPEGYSVSREKKERFSLILESASTNQTSMYLCASSFPGVGNIQYFGAGTRLSVL.

This sequence joins TRBV28 and TRBJ1-1; D is unresolved. Deletions cut 3 bases from V and 1 base from J, with 12 bases between. CDR1 is MDHEN and CDR2 is SYDVKM in the germline V gene. The CDR3 covers 15 residues. This chain's CDR3 is CASSLFGGPNTEAFF. CDR3 DNA: TGTGCCAGCAGTTTGTTTGGAGGACCGAACACTGAAGCTTTCTTT.

The chain joins TRBV24-1 to TRBJ1-2, with TRBD1 matching 8 bases. Germline-derived CDR1 and CDR2 are KGHDR and SFDVKD. This CDR3 is 14 amino acids long. The J segment lost 7 bases and the V segment lost 5 bases, leaving 8 bases of the junction unmatched. Here the CDR3 DNA reads TGTGCCACCAGTGTTTCTACCGGACAGGGTGGCTACACCTTC. Amino acids: CATSVSTGQGGYTF.

This chain uses TRBV27 with TRBJ2-7, with TRBD1 matching over 10 bases. The CDR3 runs 16 residues. Germline V gives CDR1 MNHEY, CDR2 SMNVEV (reference sequence). The trim removed 2 bases at V and 4 bases at J, leaving 8 bases unmatched. CDR3 in amino acids: CASSLGVPGQGYEQYF. The CDR3 DNA follows: TGTGCCAGCAGTTTAGGGGTGCCGGGACAGGGGTACGAGCAGTACTTC.

The chain links TRBV24-1 to TRBJ2-2; 8 bases match TRBD1. With 6 bases clipped from V and 4 bases from J, the junction kept 3 bases outside the gene matches. The CDR3 totals 14 residues. CDR1 and CDR2 from the germline V gene are KGHDR and SFDVKD. CDR3 DNA sequence: TGTGCCACCAGTCGGACAGGGTCCACCGGGGAGCTGTTTTTT. Its translation is CATSRTGSTGELFF.

The rearrangement links TRBV6-5 to TRBJ1-5; 8 bases are shared with TRBD1. Germline V gene data show CDR1 as MNHEY and CDR2 as SVGAGI. V dropped 6 bases and J dropped 6; count of bases not matched to a gene: 10. The CDR3 spans 15 residues. The CDR3: CASSESRGQAQPQHF. In nucleotides, the CDR3 is TGTGCCAGCAGCGAGAGCAGGGGGCAAGCTCAGCCCCAGCATTTT.

The CDR3 bases are TGTGCCAGCAGCTTCTCCCGGCGGACTGAAGCTTTCTTT. Translation gives CASSFSRRTEAFF. The rearrangement uses TRBV7-9 and TRBJ1-1; D not certain. Germline V gene sequence: CDR1 SEHNR, CDR2 FQNEAQ (reference sequence). CDR3 size: 13 residues. V lost 3 bases to trimming and J lost 5 bases, with 10 bases between them.

The J gene is TRBJ2-5, the V gene TRBV7-9; 8 positions agree with TRBD2. V gave up 3 bases and J gave up 3 bases; unmatched junction bases: 6. The CDR3 loop spans 15 amino acids. Germline assignment: CDR1 SEHNR and CDR2 FQNEAQ (reference sequence). The CDR3 loop is CASSFRRGDKETQYF. The CDR3 DNA is TGTGCCAGCAGCTTCAGGCGGGGGGACAAAGAGACCCAGTACTTC.

The genes are TRBV28 and TRBJ2-5, with D perhaps TRBD2 (7 bases). The germline V gene encodes CDR1 MDHEN and CDR2 SYDVKM. CDR3 length: 15 amino acids. V lost 2 bases and J lost 1, with 11 bases in between. CDR3 sequence: CASSLNGGLQETQYF. The CDR3 DNA reads TGTGCCAGCAGTTTAAACGGGGGGCTCCAAGAGACCCAGTACTTC.

This clone has just one count. The chain couples TRBV11-2 to TRBJ2-2; TRBD1 agrees at 11 bases. The length of the CDR3 is 16 residues. Unmatched junction bases numbered 7, after V lost 4 bases and J lost 6 bases. Germline assignment: CDR1 SGHAT and CDR2 FQNNGV. This chain's CDR3 is CASSSGTGGFAGELFF. In nucleotides, the CDR3 is TGTGCCAGCAGCTCCGGGACAGGGGGATTCGCCGGGGAGCTGTTTTTT.

This chain joins TRBV27 and TRBJ1-2, with TRBD1 matching 7 bases. Germline lookup yields CDR1 MNHEY and CDR2 SMNVEV (reference sequence). J was trimmed by 6 bases and V by 2 bases; bases with no gene match: 12. The CDR3 is 16 amino acids. CDR3 residues: CASSLAGTVESDGYTF. For the CDR3, the DNA is TGTGCCAGCAGTTTAGCCGGGACAGTTGAGTCGGATGGCTACACCTTC.

V usage is TRBV5-1 and J usage is TRBJ1-1; 7 bases line up with TRBD1. Germline V gives CDR1 SGHRS, CDR2 YFSETQ. CDR3 length: 18 amino acids. J lost 1 base, V lost 5 bases, and 17 bases had no gene match. The CDR3 region has the DNA TGCGCCAGCAGGAAAGGACAGGCGGGGTTGGGCGAGAACACTGAAGCTTTCTTT. It yields the protein CASRKGQAGLGENTEAFF. The full variable domain, its missing parts supplied by reference TRBV5-1 and TRBJ1-1, is KAGVTQTPRYLIKTRGQQVTLSCSPISGHRSVSWYQQTPGQGLQFLFEYFSETQRNKGNFPGRFSGRQFSNSRSEMNVSTLELGDSALYLCASRKGQAGLGENTEAFFGQGTRLTVV.

This rearrangement joins TRBV6-1 to TRBJ1-1, with 9 bases aligning to TRBD1. Germline V gives CDR1 MNHNS, CDR2 SASEGT. The CDR3 loop spans 16 amino acids. J lost 4 bases, V lost 0 bases, and 6 bases had no gene match. The CDR3 nucleotides are TGTGCCAGCAGTGAAGCCCAACAGGGGGCAGGCACTGAAGCTTTCTTT. Translation: CASSEAQQGAGTEAFF.

J is TRBJ1-1 and V is TRBV6-5; D might be TRBD1 (5 bases). This CDR3 is 13 amino acids long. The V end was cut by 2 bases, the J end by 1 base, with 5 bases between. CDR1 is MNHEY, CDR2 SVGAGI, per germline. For the CDR3, the DNA is TGTGCCAGCAGTTACCAGGGGAACACTGAAGCTTTCTTT. This encodes CASSYQGNTEAFF.

This clone was detected only a few times. The chain links TRBV18 to TRBJ1-1; maybe TRBD1 (5 bases). The V gene lost 2 bases and the J gene lost 5 bases, with 12 bases spanning the gap. The CDR3 extends over 14 amino acids. The germline V gene encodes CDR1 KGHSH and CDR2 LQKENI. The CDR3 bases are TGTGCCAGCTCACCATCCCAGGGTGCGACTGAAGCTTTCTTT. Encoded protein: CASSPSQGATEAFF.

The chain recombines TRBV6-6 with TRBJ2-7; TRBD1 aligns across 7 bases. V shed 0 bases, J shed 5 bases, and the junction held 4 bases outside the gene matches. Germline V gene data show CDR1 as MNHNY and CDR2 as SVGAGI (reference sequence). The CDR3 is made up of 14 amino acids. This CDR3 reads CASSYSDRTHEQYF. For the CDR3, the DNA is TGTGCCAGCAGTTACTCGGACAGGACGCACGAGCAGTACTTC.